The text below deals with one TCR beta chain. There is no known antigen for this receptor. No base quality values were provided; no much bigger clone lies one nucleotide off. TCR beta CDR3 regions were amplified from RNA transcripts for repertoire sequencing. HTBI primers and the Qiagen OneStep RT-PCR kit were used in a first-round RT-PCR, which was followed by a second-round multiplex PCR, size selection and purification. The libraries underwent paired-end sequencing with 100 bp reads on an Illumina HiSeq2000. Processing in the source paper ran as follows. SOAPnuke was used for read processing, and reads with adapters, uncalled bases, a mean Phred below 15, or no exact constant-primer or identifier match were discarded. High-quality paired reads were merged with COPE v1.2.5. Clonotypes were defined as unique nucleotide sequences and were aligned to IMGT TRB V, D and J references using MiTCR v1.1. Only V-J combinations with frequency above 0.0001 were analysed, covering around 99% of repertoires. A TCR clonal expansion and chaos score per V-J combination was defined as the ratio of F50 clonal expansion to chaos observed in the TCRdist matrix. Welch's t-statistics and random forest were used to narrow the features down to more than 10 V-J combinations, which were then fed into a naive Bayes classifier. The Morisita-Horn index was used to measure how similar the thyroid and blood repertoires were. TCRdb reran the public reads through fastp at Q25 and MiXCR, keeping productive beta chains. A single entry per CDR3 protein holds the most common genes and DNA from its merged rows. What appears here as the V and J calls and clone size reflects TCRdb's work, not the paper's. For this sample the table gives a few hundred thousand distinct CDR3 sequences, of which roughly 15% were detected only once. The ten largest make up around 2.4% of the sample.

From the germline V gene, CDR1 is MDHEN and CDR2 is SYDVKM. The germline ends are 15 bases apart after V is trimmed by 8 bases and J by 4 bases. The CDR3, from cysteine to phenylalanine, totals 14 residues. Solely the CDR3 DNA is kept, with 42 bases framed from the first base. This entry comes from a study of Graves' ophthalmopathy and Graves' hyperthyroidism (dated by TCRdb to 2016 to 2019). With regard to the full study: Peripheral blood was collected at initial diagnosis, prior to any treatment. The study used signatures of the TCR beta repertoire to tell Graves' ophthalmopathy apart from Graves' hyperthyroidism and to predict which patients would progress to ophthalmopathy. In total, 135 blood samples were TCR-sequenced: around 42 ophthalmopathy, approximately 80 hyperthyroidism and approximately 17 hyperthyroidism-to-ophthalmopathy patients. In more than five hyperthyroidism patients, T-cell repertoires of thyroid tissue and blood were compared. For independent validation, a separate cohort was made up of some 18 hyperthyroidism patients plus 17 patients who later progressed from hyperthyroidism to ophthalmopathy. After sampling, hyperthyroidism patients received methimazole starting at 30 mg daily, and ophthalmopathy patients received high-dose intravenous methylprednisolone. To explore V-J signatures that distinguish ophthalmopathy from hyperthyroidism, a discovery set of about a hundred patients was enrolled, made up of about 40 with ophthalmopathy and some 58 with stable hyperthyroidism. General conclusions and limits of the study: Ophthalmopathy was separated from stable hyperthyroidism by the 13-signature model with just under 90% sensitivity and 81% to 83% specificity in cross-validation and with 80%/75% in the test set. In validation, the model predicted ophthalmopathy progression with about 71% sensitivity and roughly 72% specificity; some 13 predicted patients were CT-confirmed with GO in a median of about 6.2 months. No statistical method was used to set the sample size in advance, and the investigators knew which group each participant was assigned to. Most expanded thyroid clonotypes with frequency above 0.001 were also detected in blood, suggesting blood repertoires may reflect the thyroid immune response.

Stable hyperthyroidism was defined as no progression to ophthalmopathy within 18 months of follow-up. Hyperthyroidism patients were newly diagnosed, with disease duration under 2 months, and aged 18 to 65 years. Anyone with other autoimmune diseases, uncontrolled infections, pregnancy or lactation was excluded from the study. Clinical symptoms, serum thyroxine, TRAb, thyroid ultrasound and orbital computed tomography formed the basis of the diagnosis. Using Ficoll-Paque density gradient centrifugation, PBMCs were isolated from approximately 11 ml of fresh peripheral blood. Total RNA was extracted using Trizol reagent, and RNA quality was checked on an Agilent 2100 Bioanalyzer.

This receptor was taken from an adult woman with stable Graves' hyperthyroidism. What was sequenced was peripheral blood. The receptor chain draws on TRBV28 and TRBJ1-5; TRBD1 could be the D gene, as 6 bases match. In nucleotides, the sequence is TGTGCCAGCGGATGGGACACCCAAAATCAGCCCCAGCATTTT. This yields the protein CASGWDTQNQPQHF.